The clone carrying this TCR beta chain has more than one count but fewer than ten. Its cognate antigen is unknown. Primers included in the PCR were 60 Vbeta and 13 Jbeta primers. Measured with immunoSEQ multiplex PCR; TCRdb has only the in-frame clones, and not every one. The data contain about 150,000 clones, 75% to 90% of them seen just once; the ten biggest clones take up about 2.3%. The data derive from a study of cytomegalovirus exposure and HLA in healthy donors. Findings of the study overall: It was 164 TCR beta chains that were listed as cytomegalovirus-associated. The study assumed roughly uniform donor sequencing depth for presence/absence analyses.

The CDR3 length is 13 residues. The germline gives CDR1 SEHNR, CDR2 FQNEAQ (reference sequence). V was clipped by 3 bases and J by 7 bases, with 13 bases between them. The chain links TRBV7-9 to TRBJ2-7; D is possibly TRBD2 (6 bases). The sequence was obtained from a male donor in good health and CMV-seronegative. Sequenced material: PBMCs. The DNA of the CDR3 is TGTGCCAGCAGCTTCCGGGGGTTTGGAGAGCAGTACTTC. Encoded protein: CASSFRGFGEQYF.